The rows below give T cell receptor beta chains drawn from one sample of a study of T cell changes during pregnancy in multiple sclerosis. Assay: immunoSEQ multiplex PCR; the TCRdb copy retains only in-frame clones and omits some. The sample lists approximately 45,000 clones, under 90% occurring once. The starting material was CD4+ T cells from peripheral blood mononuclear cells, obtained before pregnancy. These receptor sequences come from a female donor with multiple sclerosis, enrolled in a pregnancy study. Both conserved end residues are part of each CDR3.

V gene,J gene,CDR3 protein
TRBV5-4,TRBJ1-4,CASSFETGGEKLFF
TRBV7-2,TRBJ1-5,CASSEGQPHQPQHF
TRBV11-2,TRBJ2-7,CASSPGTGVGYEQYF
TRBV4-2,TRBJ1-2,CASSQVVQGSYGYTF
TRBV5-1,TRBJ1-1,CASSLSIMNTEAFF
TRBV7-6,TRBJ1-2,CASRPQGEDGYTF
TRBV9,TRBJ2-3,CASSVSSTMDTQYF
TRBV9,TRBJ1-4,CASSVRGTATNEKLFF
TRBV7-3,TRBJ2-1,CASSPSGGASPEQFF
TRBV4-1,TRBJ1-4,CASSQDLRGLDEKLFF
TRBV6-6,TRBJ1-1,CASSFWAGGYTEAFF
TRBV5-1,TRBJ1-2,CASSLDWASNYGYTF
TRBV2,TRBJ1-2,CASSERSYGYTF
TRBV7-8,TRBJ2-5,CASSPRAGVGETQYF
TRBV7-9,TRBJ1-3,CASSLIGDRSPGNTIYF
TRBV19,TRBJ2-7,CASSIDGGTSTYEQYF
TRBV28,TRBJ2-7,CASTQTGTQAYEQYF
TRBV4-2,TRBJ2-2,CASSQTGTGMSGELFF
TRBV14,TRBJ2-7,CASSQDTGQGAAEQYF
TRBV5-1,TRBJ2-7,CASRGASEQYF
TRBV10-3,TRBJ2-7,CAIGAGRSSYEQYF
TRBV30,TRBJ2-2,CAWRGGRALNTGELFF
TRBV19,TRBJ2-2,CASSTTGGVRGELFF
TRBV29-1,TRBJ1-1,CSARPQGAGTEAFF
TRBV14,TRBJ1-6,CASSLTGYNSPLHF
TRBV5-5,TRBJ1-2,CASSWGRTDNGYTF
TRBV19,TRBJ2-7,CASTPGQGLSYEQYF
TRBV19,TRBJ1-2,CARYRQPHTRNGYTF
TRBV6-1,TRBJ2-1,CASSPNRNYNEQFF
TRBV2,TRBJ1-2,CASRLNYGYTF
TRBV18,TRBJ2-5,CATAVPGGPETQYF
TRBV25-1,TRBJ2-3,CASSEWDRGRTDTQYF
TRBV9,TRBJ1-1,CASSRFWSEGTEAFF
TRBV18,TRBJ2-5,CASSLLGQGLETQYF
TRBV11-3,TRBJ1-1,CASSSGARGRTEAFF
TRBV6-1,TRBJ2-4,CASSNLEGVSIQYF
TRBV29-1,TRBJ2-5,CSVAEETQYF
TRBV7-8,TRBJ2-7,CGAGRAPYEQYF
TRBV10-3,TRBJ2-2,CAISGASGADNTGELFF
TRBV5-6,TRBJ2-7,CASSLNLLYSYEQYF
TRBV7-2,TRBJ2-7,CASSLRAGLGAYEQYF
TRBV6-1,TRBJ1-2,CASSPGANYGYTF
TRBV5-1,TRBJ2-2,CASSFLTGGNTGELFF
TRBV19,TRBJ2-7,CASSISGPLSNEQYF
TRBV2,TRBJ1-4,CASSDVANEKLFF
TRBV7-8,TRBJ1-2,CASSPTSVGGYGYTF
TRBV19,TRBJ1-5,CASSILFAGTGASNQPQHF
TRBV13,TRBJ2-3,CASSSWPSTDTQYF